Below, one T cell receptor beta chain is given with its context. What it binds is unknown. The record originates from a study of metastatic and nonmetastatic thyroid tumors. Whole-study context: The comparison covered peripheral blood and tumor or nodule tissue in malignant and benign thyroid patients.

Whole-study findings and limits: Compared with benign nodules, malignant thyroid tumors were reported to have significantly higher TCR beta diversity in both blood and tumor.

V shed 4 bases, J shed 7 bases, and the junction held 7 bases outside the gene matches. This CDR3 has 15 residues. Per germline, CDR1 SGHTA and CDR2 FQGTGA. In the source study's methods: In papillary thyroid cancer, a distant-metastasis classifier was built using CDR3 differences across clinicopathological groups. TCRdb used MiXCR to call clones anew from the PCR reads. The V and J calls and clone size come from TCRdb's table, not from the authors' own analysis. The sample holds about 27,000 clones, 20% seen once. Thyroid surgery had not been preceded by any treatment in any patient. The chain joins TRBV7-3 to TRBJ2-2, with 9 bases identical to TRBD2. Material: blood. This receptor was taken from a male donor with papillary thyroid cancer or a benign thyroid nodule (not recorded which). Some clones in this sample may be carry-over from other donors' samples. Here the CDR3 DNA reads TGTGCCAGCAGCTATAGCGGGAGAGGGGACGGGGAGCTGTTTTTT. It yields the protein CASSYSGRGDGELFF.